This T cell receptor beta chain appears in the sequencing data of a study of blood T cell repertoires in COVID-19. The wider study: The United States, Italy and Spain provided the acute and convalescent COVID-19 samples.

The authors' processing: Amplification of reference gene primers was used by the study to estimate nucleated cell counts. Assay used: immunoSEQ multiplex PCR; TCRdb lists only in-frame clones, some missing. For V, J and clone size, that table is used; D and trimming come from the DNA. The table includes some 390,000 clones, approximately 89% detected once. Germline loops: CDR1 MNHEY, CDR2 SMNVEV (reference sequence). The CDR3 has 18 residues. V was pared by 3 bases and J by 2 bases, with 13 bases of the junction left unmatched. Enrolled during active infection, Seattle patients were then followed longitudinally.

The chain couples TRBV27 to TRBJ1-3, with TRBD1 matching 7 bases. The sequenced material came from peripheral blood. The TCR sequence derives from a woman in her forties with COVID-19, enrolled during active disease. CDR3 coding DNA: TGTGCCAGCAGTTTTTCGGCAGGGGGGACGATTACTGGAAACACCATATATTTT. Its protein product is CASSFSAGGTITGNTIYF.